The 23 T cell receptor beta chains below all came from one sample that was sequenced in a study of OX40 agonist ivuxolimab in advanced cancers. TCRdb keeps only in-frame clones here, not all; method: immunoSEQ multiplex PCR. The sample has about 99,000 clones; 90% to 97% are singletons. Sequencing was performed on CD4+ or CD8+ T cells sorted from blood, taken in a trial of the OX40 agonist ivuxolimab. The receptors were sampled from an adult with an advanced solid tumor such as melanoma, head and neck, liver or kidney cancer.

The chain carries TRBV28 and TRBJ1-2; the match to TRBD1 covers 8 bases. This CDR3 spans 14 amino acids. Germline CDR1 and CDR2: MDHEN and SYDVKM. V trimming: 5 bases; J trimming: 4 bases; junction bases outside the gene matches: 6. Here the CDR3 reads CASSPDRGGYGYTF. In DNA form, the CDR3 reads TGTGCCAGCAGTCCCGACAGGGGTGGCTATGGCTACACCTTC.

The V and J genes are TRBV11-1 and TRBJ2-7, with D perhaps matching TRBD1 (6 bases). The CDR3 is 14 residues long. Trimming shortened V by 7 bases and J by 0 bases, and 13 bases separated the two germline ends. The V gene's germline CDR1 is SGHAT and CDR2 FQDESV (reference sequence). CDR3 amino acids: CASTITGSSYEQYF. The DNA for the CDR3 is TGTGCCAGCACGATAACAGGGAGCTCCTACGAGCAGTACTTC.

The chain employs TRBV28 and TRBJ2-4; D is unclear. The CDR3 is 15 amino acids. Germline V lookup: CDR1 MDHEN, CDR2 SYDVKM. V lost 4 bases and J lost 3, with 13 bases in between. DNA for the CDR3: TGTGCCAGCAGTTCGGACGGCCTTGGCAAAAACATTCAGTACTTC. This gives the protein CASSSDGLGKNIQYF.

The chain couples TRBV4-1 to TRBJ2-3, with a possible D match to TRBD1 (6 bases). Trimming shortened V by 3 bases and J by 2 bases, and 18 bases separated the two germline ends. CDR1 and CDR2 (germline): MGHRA, YSYEKL. This CDR3 contains 17 residues. The DNA of the CDR3 is TGCGCCAGCAGCCACAAACGGACAGAACCGTACACAGATACGCAGTATTTT. It is translated as CASSHKRTEPYTDTQYF.

The rearrangement uses TRBV6-5 and TRBJ2-7; the D gene is possibly TRBD2 (5 bases). Germline-derived CDR1 and CDR2 are MNHEY and SVGAGI. With 6 bases removed from V and 6 bases from J, the gap between germline ends came to 21 bases. This CDR3 spans 15 amino acids. In DNA form, the CDR3 reads TGTGCCAGCAGCCCCGGGGTAGCTACCCCCAGCGAGCAGTACTTC. This codes for CASSPGVATPSEQYF.

The chain joins TRBV27 to TRBJ2-7, with 10 bases identical to TRBD1. Looked up from germline, CDR1 is MNHEY and CDR2 is SMNVEV (reference sequence). The CDR3 loop spans 16 amino acids. Unmatched junction bases numbered 5, after V lost 3 bases and J lost 0 bases. CDR3 residues: CASSFSGQGFSYEQYF. The CDR3 coding sequence is TGTGCCAGCAGTTTTTCGGGACAGGGGTTCTCCTACGAGCAGTACTTC.

The chain joins TRBV7-6 to TRBJ2-1; possibly TRBD1 for D (7 bases). V was shortened by 0 bases and J by 0 bases, with 15 bases between the two germline ends. CDR3 length: 18 residues. CDR1 SGHVS and CDR2 FNYEAQ come from the germline V gene. The chain's CDR3 is CASSLATRRDSSYNEQFF. CDR3 sequence (DNA): TGTGCCAGCAGCTTAGCGACCAGGAGGGACAGCTCCTACAATGAGCAGTTCTTC.

This sequence joins TRBV5-1 and TRBJ2-5, with 9 bases aligning to TRBD1. The V and J ends lost 4 bases and 4 bases, in that order; junction bases with no gene match: 5. Germline lookup yields CDR1 SGHRS and CDR2 YFSETQ. CDR3 length: 14 amino acids. DNA for the CDR3: TGCGCCAGCAGCCCTGGGACAGGGTCAGAGACCCAGTACTTC. This codes for CASSPGTGSETQYF.

The chain uses TRBV9 and TRBJ1-1; the D is unclear. The germline V and J ends were trimmed by 0 bases and 5 bases, with 17 bases remaining between them. CDR1 and CDR2 (germline): SGDLS, YYNGEE. The CDR3 is 16 residues long. CDR3 in DNA: TGTGCCAGCAGCGTAGTAGCTGGTGACGAAGGGACTGAAGCTTTCTTT. Its protein product is CASSVVAGDEGTEAFF.

CDR3 amino acids: CASSGGQGYEQYF. The DNA for the CDR3 is TGTGCCAGTAGTGGGGGACAGGGCTACGAGCAGTACTTC. The chain has TRBV19 and TRBJ2-7; 9 bases map to TRBD1. This CDR3 comprises 13 residues. Germline CDR1 is LNHDA and CDR2 is SQIVND (reference sequence). Trimming cost V 5 bases and J 3 bases; bases outside gene matches: 2.

The CDR3 protein is CASSLSTGGYTGELFF. The CDR3, as DNA: TGTGCCAGCAGTTTATCGACAGGGGGCTACACCGGGGAGCTGTTTTTT. The chain joins TRBV27 to TRBJ2-2, with 10 bases that match TRBD1. Germline CDR1 is MNHEY and CDR2 is SMNVEV (reference sequence). V shed 0 bases, J shed 3 bases, and the junction held 1 base outside the gene matches. The CDR3 covers 16 residues.

The chain carries TRBV19 and TRBJ1-5; D may be TRBD1 (5 bases). The CDR3 is made up of 16 amino acids. V shed 3 bases and J shed 2 bases, with 14 bases lying between them. CDR1 and CDR2 from the germline V gene are LNHDA and SQIVND (reference sequence). The CDR3 sequence is CASSIGREVGNQPQHF. The CDR3 DNA reads TGTGCCAGTAGTATTGGCAGGGAAGTTGGCAATCAGCCCCAGCATTTT.

The chain combines TRBV6-5 with TRBJ1-2; TRBD1 might be the D (5 bases). Germline CDR1 reads MNHEY; CDR2 reads SVGAGI. The CDR3 is 13 amino acids. Deletions cut 3 bases from V and 4 bases from J, with 9 bases between. CDR3 in amino acids: CASSYQGFYGYTF. The CDR3 region has the DNA TGTGCCAGCAGTTATCAGGGATTCTATGGCTACACCTTC.

This rearrangement joins TRBV9 to TRBJ2-3, with D hard to call. CDR1 is SGDLS and CDR2 is YYNGEE in the germline V gene. The CDR3 sequence is 15 residues long. V dropped 0 bases and J dropped 0 bases, with 8 bases sitting between them. The CDR3 reads CASSVEGASTDTQYF. The CDR3 DNA follows: TGTGCCAGCAGCGTAGAGGGTGCTAGCACAGATACGCAGTATTTT.

The rearrangement uses TRBV4-1 and TRBJ2-7, with 9 bases fitting TRBD1. The germline V gene encodes CDR1 MGHRA and CDR2 YSYEKL. There are 15 residues in the CDR3. Losses at the gene ends were 5 bases for V and 0 bases for J; bases not matched to a gene: 5. CDR3 DNA: TGCGCCAGCAGCTTCCGGGACAGGGACTCCTACGAGCAGTACTTC. As protein: CASSFRDRDSYEQYF.

This rearrangement joins TRBV4-3 to TRBJ2-1, with 10 bases fitting TRBD1. The CDR3 totals 17 residues. The junction had 8 bases not matched to a gene; V was cut back by 2 bases and J by 4 bases. Germline lookup yields CDR1 LGHNA and CDR2 YSLEER. In DNA, the CDR3 is TGCGCCAGCAGCCAAACCCCAGGGACAGGGGTATACAATGAGCAGTTCTTC. Its protein is CASSQTPGTGVYNEQFF.

This clone was detected once. The chain combines TRBV7-7 with TRBJ2-7; D gene ambiguous. Germline V gene sequence: CDR1 SSHAT, CDR2 FNYEAQ (reference sequence). The CDR3 is made up of 13 amino acids. Trimming stripped 0 bases from V and 4 bases from J, with 7 bases between. This CDR3 reads CASSLALTYEQYF. DNA for the CDR3: TGTGCCAGCAGCTTAGCCCTCACTTACGAGCAGTACTTC. Full variable domain (rest looked up from reference TRBV7-7 and TRBJ2-7): GAGVSQSPRYKVTKRGQDVTLRCDPISSHATLYWYQQALGQGPEFLTYFNYEAQPDKSGLPSDRFSAERPEGSISTLTIQRTEQRDSAMYRCASSLALTYEQYFGPGTRLTVT.

CDR3 DNA sequence: TGTGCCAGCAGTCCAGGGGACGGGAAGTACGAGCAGTACTTC. Translating it yields CASSPGDGKYEQYF. The V and J genes are TRBV2 and TRBJ2-5; maybe TRBD1 (6 bases). Gene TRBJ2-7 matches the end of the DNA better, so the J call may be wrong. This CDR3 comprises 14 residues. Germline CDR1 SNHLY, CDR2 FYNNEI.

The chain uses TRBV29-1 and TRBJ2-7, with D hard to call. Germline CDR1 is SQVTM and CDR2 is ANQGSEA. Deletions cut 0 bases from V and 1 base from J, with 7 bases between. The CDR3 runs 13 residues. CDR3 loop: CSVEESRSYEQYF. The CDR3 coding sequence is TGCAGCGTTGAAGAATCACGATCCTACGAGCAGTACTTC.

CDR3 in DNA: TGTGCCAGCTCACCCTCGGGACAGGGAATCTACAATGAGCAGTTCTTC. It codes for CASSPSGQGIYNEQFF. The rearrangement joins TRBV18 to TRBJ2-1; 9 bases are a match to TRBD1. From germline, CDR1 is KGHSH and CDR2 LQKENI. The CDR3 totals 16 residues. Losses at the gene ends were 3 bases for V and 3 bases for J; bases not matched to a gene: 6.

The rearrangement links TRBV20-1 to TRBJ2-7; unclear D gene. Germline CDR1 DFQATT, CDR2 SNEGSKA (reference sequence). With 3 bases removed from V and 3 bases from J, the gap between germline ends came to 6 bases. The CDR3 runs 11 residues. The chain's CDR3 is CSASHGYEQYF. CDR3 coding DNA: TGCAGTGCTAGTCACGGCTACGAGCAGTACTTC.

The chain combines TRBV19 with TRBJ1-1, with 9 bases fitting TRBD1. Germline trimming cut 6 bases from V and 4 bases from J; bases unmatched to any gene: 9. This CDR3 spans 15 amino acids. Germline-derived CDR1 and CDR2 are LNHDA and SQIVND (reference sequence). CDR3 nucleotides: TGTGCCAGTAGAATGGGACAGGGAGAGGGCACTGAAGCTTTCTTT. As protein: CASRMGQGEGTEAFF.

As DNA, the CDR3 is TGCGCCAGCAGTGAGCGAGGCTACCTGAATGAGCAGTTCTTC. Translating it yields CASSERGYLNEQFF. The gene calls are TRBV10-1 and TRBJ2-1; D is undetermined. The CDR3 extends over 14 amino acids. The germline CDR1 and CDR2 sequences are WNHNN and SYGVQD (reference sequence). Trimming left V 2 bases short and J 7 bases short, with 12 bases between.